The TCR beta chain under discussion was sequenced for a study of technical replicates of blood from a few donors (dated by TCRdb to 2016 to 2017). For this clone: Its antigen is not yet known. No much larger clone is present one base from it, and per-base qualities are unavailable.

Including cysteine and phenylalanine, the CDR3 has 18 amino acids. CDR3 DNA only is kept here, 54 bases in frame from base 1. The germline V and J ends show losses of 4 bases and 0 bases respectively, and no gene match explains 6 bases of the junction. Via the germline V gene, CDR1 is SGHTA and CDR2 FQGTGA. Library preparation used the immunoSEQ multiplex PCR assay. What TCRdb holds here is the immuneACCESS table cut down to in-frame rearrangements. Part of the clones is not present; checked against another copy, under half of the missing clones reflect an unresolved V gene, and the others are unexplained. The sample records more than 60,000 clones, 87% of which are singletons. Of the sample, less than 5.5% falls within the top ten clones.

Sequenced sample: PBMCs. The sequence is built from TRBV7-3 and TRBJ2-3, with 14 bases aligning to TRBD2. The TCR was taken from a human donor in good health. Some clones in this sample may be carry-over from other donors' samples. The CDR3 in this case is CASSSGTSGSPSTDTQYF. The nucleotides are TGTGCCAGCAGCTCCGGGACTAGCGGGAGCCCTAGCACAGATACGCAGTATTTT.